This T cell receptor beta chain appears in the sequencing data of a study of lymphopenia after photon versus proton radiotherapy. Overall study results and limits: Post-nadir TCR diversity decline inversely tracked overall survival among those who died. After lymphocyte nadir, photon-treated repertoires showed oligoclonal expansion, especially CD8+ Temra. Authors raise, but do not show, better survival with proton therapy.

Trimming took 5 bases from V and 2 from J; bases not matched to a gene: 14. Germline loops: CDR1 SGHVS, CDR2 FQNEAQ. The CDR3 length is 17 residues. A note on this clone: Its antigen is currently unknown.

Produced via immunoSEQ multiplex PCR; TCRdb's table is partial and in-frame only. The data contain some 76,000 clones, around 93% of them singletons. The chain joins TRBV7-8 to TRBJ2-7, with TRBD2 matching over 8 bases. The source of this sequence is a woman between 40 and 50 years old with cholangiocarcinoma. This specimen was peripheral blood, taken from a patient treated with photon-based radiotherapy. Here the CDR3 reads CASSVSSGGLMTYEQYF. CDR3 DNA: TGTGCCAGCAGCGTAAGCTCGGGGGGGCTAATGACCTACGAGCAGTACTTC.